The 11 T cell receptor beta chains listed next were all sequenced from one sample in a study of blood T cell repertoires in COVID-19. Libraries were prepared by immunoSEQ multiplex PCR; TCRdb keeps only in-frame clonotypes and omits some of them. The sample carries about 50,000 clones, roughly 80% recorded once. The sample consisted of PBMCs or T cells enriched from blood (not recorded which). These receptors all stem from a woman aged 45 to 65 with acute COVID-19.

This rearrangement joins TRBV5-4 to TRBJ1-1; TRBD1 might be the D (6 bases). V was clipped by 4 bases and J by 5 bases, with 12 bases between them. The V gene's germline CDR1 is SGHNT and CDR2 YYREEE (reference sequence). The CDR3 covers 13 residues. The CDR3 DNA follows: TGTGCCAGCAGCGGGCGAGACAGGACTGAAGCTTTCTTT. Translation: CASSGRDRTEAFF.

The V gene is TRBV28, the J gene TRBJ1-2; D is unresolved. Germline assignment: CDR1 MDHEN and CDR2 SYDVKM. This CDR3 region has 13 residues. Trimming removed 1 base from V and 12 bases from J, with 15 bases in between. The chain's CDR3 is CASSLYVPAADTF. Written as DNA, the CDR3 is TGTGCCAGCAGTTTATACGTCCCCGCAGCGGACACCTTC.

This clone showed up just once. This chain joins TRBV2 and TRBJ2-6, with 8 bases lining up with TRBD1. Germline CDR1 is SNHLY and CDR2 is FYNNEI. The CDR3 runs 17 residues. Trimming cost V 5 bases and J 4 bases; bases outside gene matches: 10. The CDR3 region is CASSPGQGAEGANVLTF. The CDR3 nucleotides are TGTGCCAGCAGTCCAGGGCAGGGGGCGGAAGGGGCCAACGTCCTGACTTTC.

The CDR3 nucleotides are TGTGCCAGCCTAAGGGACAGTCGGGCCTACGAGCAGTACTTC. Translation gives CASLRDSRAYEQYF. V usage is TRBV6-5 and J usage is TRBJ2-7; the match to TRBD1 covers 7 bases. Germline assignment: CDR1 MNHEY and CDR2 SVGAGI. V gave up 8 bases and J gave up 2 bases; unmatched junction bases: 9. CDR3 size: 14 residues.

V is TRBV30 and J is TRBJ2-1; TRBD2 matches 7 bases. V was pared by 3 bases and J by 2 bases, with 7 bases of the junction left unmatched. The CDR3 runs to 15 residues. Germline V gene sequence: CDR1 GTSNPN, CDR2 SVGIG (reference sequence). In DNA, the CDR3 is TGTGCCTGGAGGCTGTCTAGCGGAGCCTACAATGAGCAGTTCTTC. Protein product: CAWRLSSGAYNEQFF.

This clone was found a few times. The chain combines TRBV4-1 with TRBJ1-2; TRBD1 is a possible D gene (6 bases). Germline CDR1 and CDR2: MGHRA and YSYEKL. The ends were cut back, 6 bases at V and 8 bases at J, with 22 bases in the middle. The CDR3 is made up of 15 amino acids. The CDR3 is CASSLYPAQGNGYTF. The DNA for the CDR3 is TGCGCCAGCAGTCTTTACCCGGCACAGGGAAACGGCTACACCTTC.

The CDR3 bases are TGTGCCAGCAGTCGACACTCCCTTGGGACCCAGTACTTC. It specifies CASSRHSLGTQYF. The chain recombines TRBV6-5 with TRBJ2-5; D unresolved. The length of the CDR3 is 13 residues. V dropped 5 bases and J dropped 7 bases, with 14 bases sitting between them. Germline V CDR1 and CDR2: MNHEY, SVGAGI.

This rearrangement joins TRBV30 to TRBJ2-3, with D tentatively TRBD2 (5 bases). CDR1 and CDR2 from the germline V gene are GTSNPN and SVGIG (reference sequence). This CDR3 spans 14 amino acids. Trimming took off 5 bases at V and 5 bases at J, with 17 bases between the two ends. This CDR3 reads CAWAAGKSRDTQYF. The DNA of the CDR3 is TGTGCCTGGGCCGCCGGGAAGTCGAGAGATACGCAGTATTTT.

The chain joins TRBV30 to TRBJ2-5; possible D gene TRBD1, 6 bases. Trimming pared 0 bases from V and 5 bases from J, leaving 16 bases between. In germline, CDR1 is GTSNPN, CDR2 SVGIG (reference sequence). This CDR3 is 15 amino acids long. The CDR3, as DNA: TGTGCCTGGAGTGTACAGTCAGGGGCTTGGGAGACCCAGTACTTC. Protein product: CAWSVQSGAWETQYF.

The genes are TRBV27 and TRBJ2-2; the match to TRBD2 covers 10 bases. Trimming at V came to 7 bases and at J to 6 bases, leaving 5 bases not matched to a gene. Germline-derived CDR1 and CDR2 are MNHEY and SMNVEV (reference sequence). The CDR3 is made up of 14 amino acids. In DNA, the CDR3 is TGTGCCAGCATAAAGCGGGGGGGCCCCGGGGAGCTGTTTTTT. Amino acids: CASIKRGGPGELFF.

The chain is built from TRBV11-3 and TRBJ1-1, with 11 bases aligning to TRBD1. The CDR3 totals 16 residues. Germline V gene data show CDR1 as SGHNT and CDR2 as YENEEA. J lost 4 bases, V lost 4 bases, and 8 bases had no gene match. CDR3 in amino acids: CASSSVTGTGGTEAFF. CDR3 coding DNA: TGTGCCAGCAGCTCGGTTACCGGGACAGGGGGCACTGAAGCTTTCTTT.